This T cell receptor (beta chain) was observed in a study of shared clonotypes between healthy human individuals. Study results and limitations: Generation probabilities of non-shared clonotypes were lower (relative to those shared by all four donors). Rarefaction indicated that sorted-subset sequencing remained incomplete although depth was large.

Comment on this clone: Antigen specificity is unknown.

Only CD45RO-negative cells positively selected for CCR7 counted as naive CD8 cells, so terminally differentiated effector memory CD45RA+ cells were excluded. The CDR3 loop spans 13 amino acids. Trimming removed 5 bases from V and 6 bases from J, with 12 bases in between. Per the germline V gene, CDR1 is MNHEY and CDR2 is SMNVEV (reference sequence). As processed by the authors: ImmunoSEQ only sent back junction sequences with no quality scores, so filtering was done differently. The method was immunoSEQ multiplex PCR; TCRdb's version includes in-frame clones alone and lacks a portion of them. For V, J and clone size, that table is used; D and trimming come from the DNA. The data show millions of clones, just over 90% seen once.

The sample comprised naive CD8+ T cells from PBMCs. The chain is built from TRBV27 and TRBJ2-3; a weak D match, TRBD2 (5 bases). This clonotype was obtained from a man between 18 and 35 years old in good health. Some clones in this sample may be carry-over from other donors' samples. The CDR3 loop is CASSSRSGDTQYF. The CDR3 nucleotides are TGTGCCAGCAGTAGTCGCAGCGGCGATACGCAGTATTTT.